These 10 T cell receptor beta chains share one sample of origin, sequenced in a study of shared clonotypes between healthy human individuals. This table comes from immunoSEQ multiplex PCR, and its TCRdb copy is limited to in-frame clones, with some not included. Counted here are some 2,400,000 clones, around 95% occurring once; the ten biggest clones make up roughly 0.13%. The sequenced sample was naive CD4+ T cells sorted from blood. As to subset: CD45RA+ positively selected. The receptors here all came from a man between 18 and 35 years old in good health.

As to this clone: Other DNA sequences of this sample code for an identical CDR3. The CDR3: CASSPPGGTEAFF. In DNA form, the CDR3 reads TGTGCCAGCTCACCGCCCGGGGGGACTGAAGCTTTCTTT. This chain uses TRBV18 with TRBJ1-1; D might be TRBD1 (5 bases). Germline loops: CDR1 KGHSH, CDR2 LQKENI. Trimming cost V 3 bases and J 5 bases, with 10 bases left between them. The CDR3 loop spans 13 amino acids.

The chain's CDR3 is CASSLDRFQETQYF. CDR3 DNA sequence: TGTGCCAGCAGCCTGGACAGGTTCCAAGAGACCCAGTACTTC. V usage is TRBV7-2 and J usage is TRBJ2-5; 7 bases map to TRBD1. V lost 5 bases and J lost 1; bases outside the gene matches: 4. Germline lookup yields CDR1 SGHTA and CDR2 FQGNSA. This CDR3 has 14 residues.

V is TRBV11-2 and J is TRBJ1-2; D remains unclear. From germline, CDR1 is SGHAT and CDR2 FQNNGV. Trimming cost V 6 bases and J 1 base, with 6 bases left between them. CDR3 size: 12 residues. In DNA, the CDR3 is TGTGCCAGCAGAGCAGATAACTATGGCTACACCTTC. Translation gives CASRADNYGYTF.

The chain recombines TRBV23-1 with TRBJ1-1; 9 positions agree with TRBD1. TRBV23-1 is designated an ORF whose function remains uncertain. The CDR3 has 16 amino acids. Trimming removed 5 bases from V and 3 bases from J; junction bases left unmatched: 10. This CDR3 reads CASSSVGTGRDTEAFF. The CDR3 nucleotides are TGCGCCAGCAGTTCTGTGGGGACAGGGAGGGACACTGAAGCTTTCTTT.

This chain connects TRBV4-1 to TRBJ2-3, with D possibly TRBD2 on 6 matching bases. Per germline, CDR1 MGHRA and CDR2 YSYEKL. This CDR3 has 16 amino acids. Trimming cost V 3 bases and J 0 bases, with 13 bases left between them. CDR3 sequence: CASSHQRVRSTDTQYF. The DNA for the CDR3 is TGCGCCAGCAGCCATCAGCGGGTGAGAAGCACAGATACGCAGTATTTT.

The genes are TRBV7-9 and TRBJ2-1; 11 bases agree with TRBD2. This CDR3 contains 16 residues. Germline V gives CDR1 SEHNR, CDR2 FQNEAQ (reference sequence). With 1 base clipped from V and 4 bases from J, the junction kept 3 bases outside the gene matches. The CDR3 loop is CASSLEGTSGYNEQFF. Here the CDR3 DNA reads TGTGCCAGCAGCTTAGAGGGGACTAGCGGATACAATGAGCAGTTCTTC.

The rearrangement joins TRBV6-1 to TRBJ1-5; possibly TRBD1 for D (6 bases). The CDR3 loop spans 16 amino acids. Trimming removed 2 bases at V and 6 bases at J, with 17 bases between. Looked up from germline, CDR1 is MNHNS and CDR2 is SASEGT. CDR3 in amino acids: CASSEYNRVMGQPQHF. The DNA of the CDR3 is TGTGCCAGCAGTGAATATAACAGGGTAATGGGTCAGCCCCAGCATTTT.

V gene TRBV5-8 combines with J gene TRBJ1-6; D is perhaps TRBD1 (6 bases). Germline V gives CDR1 SGHTS, CDR2 YDEGEE. Trimming removed 0 bases from V and 0 bases from J, with 13 bases in between. The CDR3 runs 18 residues. CDR3 in amino acids: CASSLGQVTSSYNSPLHF. CDR3 DNA sequence: TGTGCCAGCAGCTTGGGACAGGTTACCAGCTCCTATAATTCACCCCTCCACTTT. Together with reference TRBV5-8 and TRBJ1-6, the CDR3 gives the full variable domain: EAGVTQSPTHLIKTRGQQATLRCSPISGHTSVYWYQQALGLGLQFLLWYDEGEERNRGNFPPRFSGRQFPNYSSELNVNALELEDSALYLCASSLGQVTSSYNSPLHFGNGTRLTVT.

CDR3 residues: CASSGQGATNEKLFF. DNA of the CDR3: TGCGCCAGCAGTGGACAGGGGGCAACTAATGAAAAACTGTTTTTT. The chain joins TRBV10-2 to TRBJ1-4, with 9 bases fitting TRBD1. V dropped 4 bases and J dropped 0; count of bases not matched to a gene: 0. Germline V lookup: CDR1 WSHSY, CDR2 SAAADI. This CDR3 is 15 amino acids long.

This clone has a single count. Other DNA sequences in this sample translate to the same CDR3. The DNA of the CDR3 is TGTGCCAGCAGCTTAGGTGGTGCTAGCTCCTACGAGCAGTACTTC. Translation: CASSLGGASSYEQYF. The rearrangement uses TRBV7-2 and TRBJ2-7; D is undetermined. From germline, CDR1 is SGHTA and CDR2 FQGNSA. The CDR3 is 15 residues long. V gave up 1 base and J gave up 0 bases, with 10 bases separating them.